Described below is a single T cell receptor (beta chain) sequence and its context. This record comes from a study of blood T cell repertoires in COVID-19. Study-level background: Whether acute or convalescent, the COVID-19 samples came from the United States, Italy and Spain. T cells, B-cell-depleted T cells, or PBMCs supplied cDNA or gDNA.

Original handling: Amplification of reference gene primers was used by the study to estimate nucleated cell counts. This table comes from immunoSEQ multiplex PCR, and its TCRdb copy is limited to in-frame clones, with some not included. The D gene and trimming were derived from the DNA, and the V and J assignments and clone size from that table. The sample has around 97,000 clones, about nine tenths seen once. The CDR3 consists of 15 residues. The germline V gene has CDR1 LNHDA and CDR2 SQIVND (reference sequence). J gave up 6 bases and V 8 bases, and 7 bases lay outside the gene matches. This sequence joins TRBV19 and TRBJ2-3; 14 positions agree with TRBD2. The specimen sequenced was peripheral blood. The clonotype originates from a woman aged 80 or older in a cohort sampled during active COVID-19. The CDR3: CASGGLAGEMDTQYF. Here the CDR3 DNA reads TGTGCCAGTGGGGGACTAGCGGGGGAAATGGATACGCAGTATTTT.